The 8 T cell receptor beta chains below all came from one sample that was sequenced in a study of blood T cell repertoires in COVID-19. Here immunoSEQ multiplex PCR was the method, and the copy in TCRdb shows in-frame clones only, minus some. The sample records approximately 200,000 clones, more than 80% being singletons. Source material: peripheral blood. These TCRs come from a woman aged 80 or over with acute or convalescent COVID-19.

The rearrangement joins TRBV6-5 to TRBJ2-1; D might be TRBD2 (5 bases). The CDR3 loop spans 15 amino acids. The germline gives CDR1 MNHEY, CDR2 SVGAGI. V dropped 8 bases and J dropped 2 bases, with 16 bases sitting between them. In DNA form, the CDR3 reads TGTGCCAGCGGCTACCCCAGCGGCACCTACAATGAGCAGTTCTTC. As protein: CASGYPSGTYNEQFF.

This clone occurred once. The chain uses TRBV3-1 (or the pseudogene TRBV3-2) and TRBJ1-2, with 8 bases that match TRBD1. The junction had 6 bases not matched to a gene; V was cut back by 5 bases and J by 4 bases. CDR3 length equals 14 residues. The germline V gene encodes CDR1 LGHDT and CDR2 YNNKEL (reference sequence). CDR3 DNA sequence: TGTGCCAGCAGCACTCAGGACAGGGCCTATGGCTACACCTTC. The encoded protein is CASSTQDRAYGYTF.

The CDR3 loop is CASSLDTGHIFNYGYTF. CDR3 bases: TGTGCCAGCAGCTTGGATACGGGACACATCTTTAACTATGGCTACACCTTC. The chain employs TRBV7-6 and TRBJ1-2, with D possibly matching TRBD1 (6 bases). Germline CDR1 reads SGHVS; CDR2 reads FNYEAQ. Deletions cut 3 bases from V and 1 base from J, with 18 bases between. The CDR3 is 17 residues long.

This chain connects TRBV11-2 to TRBJ2-3; TRBD2 matches 10 bases. CDR1 and CDR2 (germline): SGHAT, FQNNGV. V lost 3 bases and J lost 6; bases outside the gene matches: 3. This CDR3 spans 14 amino acids. CDR3 DNA: TGTGCCAGCAGCTTTAGCGGGGGGAGCGATACGCAGTATTTT. Translation gives CASSFSGGSDTQYF.

This clone was detected only a few times. CDR3 sequence reads: CASRPKGVNYGYTF. The CDR3 coding sequence is TGTGCCAGCAGGCCCAAGGGGGTTAACTATGGCTACACCTTC. V gene TRBV2 combines with J gene TRBJ1-2; possibly TRBD1 for D (6 bases). Germline V gene data show CDR1 as SNHLY and CDR2 as FYNNEI. Trimming took 6 bases from V and 1 from J, leaving 12 bases between them. The CDR3 has 14 amino acids.

The chain couples TRBV5-1 to TRBJ1-3; D remains unclear. This CDR3 spans 16 amino acids. V lost 4 bases and J lost 0, with 14 bases in between. The germline CDR1 and CDR2 sequences are SGHRS and YFSETQ. CDR3 sequence reads: CASSPEGRSSGNTIYF. CDR3 coding DNA: TGCGCCAGCAGCCCGGAAGGGAGAAGCTCTGGAAACACCATATATTTT.

The V gene is TRBV7-9, the J gene TRBJ1-1; possible D gene TRBD1, 5 bases. The CDR3 runs to 14 residues. Germline V gene sequence: CDR1 SEHNR, CDR2 FQNEAQ (reference sequence). V lost 5 bases and J lost 3, with 13 bases in between. The CDR3 DNA follows: TGTGCCAGCAGCCCAGGACACGAGGACACTGAAGCTTTCTTT. Its protein is CASSPGHEDTEAFF.

This clone has more than one count but fewer than ten. This chain joins TRBV6-2 or TRBV6-3 and TRBJ1-1, with 7 bases that match TRBD1. J was trimmed by 8 bases and V by 6 bases; bases with no gene match: 12. This CDR3 is 14 amino acids long. Germline V lookup: CDR1 MNHEY, CDR2 SVGEGT. CDR3 DNA: TGTGCCAGCAGCCCTTGGGGGGACAGCCAAGAAGCTTTCTTT. Its translation is CASSPWGDSQEAFF.